This T cell receptor beta chain was retrieved from a study of cytomegalovirus exposure and HLA in healthy donors. Study at large: The 110 or so validation repertoires used a platform that matched the one used for the 550 to 800 first-cohort repertoires, as a later analysis reported. Study-wide points: Subsequent analysis found a tendency for first-cohort TCR clusters to co-occur within the approximately 130 validation repertoires.

Clones were sequenced by immunoSEQ multiplex PCR, and TCRdb holds only the in-frame ones, with some missing. The data contain more than 45,000 clones, 85% to 90% of them singletons. Comment on this clone: Its antigen is unidentified.

Looked up from germline, CDR1 is SGHRS and CDR2 is YFSETQ. The V gene lost 4 bases and the J gene lost 4 bases, with 11 bases spanning the gap. The CDR3 extends over 13 amino acids. Input material: PBMCs. This chain connects TRBV5-1 to TRBJ2-5; D might be TRBD2 (6 bases). The sequence was collected from a woman between 18 and 30 years old in good health and CMV-seronegative. The CDR3 region is CASSPTGVETQYF. The DNA of the CDR3 is TGCGCCAGCAGCCCCACGGGGGTAGAGACCCAGTACTTC.